This is a list of T cell receptor beta chains from one sample in a study of cytomegalovirus exposure and HLA in healthy donors. Sequencing was performed with immunoSEQ multiplex PCR; in TCRdb, only in-frame clones are kept and a portion is missing. The sample yields over 60,000 clones, roughly three quarters seen once. The sequenced sample consisted of PBMCs. These receptors were taken from a man younger than 30 in good health and CMV-seronegative. Each CDR3 is given with its conserved first and last residue. The D gene is left open where the match is weak. Size is omitted from some rows. Given values are once, few, many or a class for expanded clones.

V gene: TRBV19; clone size: NA; D gene: TRBD1; J gene: TRBJ2-1; CDR3 protein: CASSIGTGGTSYNEQFF; CDR3 DNA: TGTGCCAGTAGTATAGGGACAGGGGGCACCTCCTACAATGAGCAGTTCTTC
V gene: TRBV2; clone size: NA; D gene: TRBD2; J gene: TRBJ2-3; CDR3 protein: CATRSGTSGTDTQYF; CDR3 DNA: TGTGCCACTCGCTCTGGGACTAGCGGAACAGATACGCAGTATTTT
V gene: TRBV19; clone size: NA; D gene: NA; J gene: TRBJ1-5; CDR3 protein: CASSPRGGVAQRNQPQHF; CDR3 DNA: TGTGCCAGTAGTCCAAGGGGGGGGGTGGCGCAAAGAAATCAGCCCCAGCATTTT
V gene: TRBV27; clone size: NA; D gene: TRBD1; J gene: TRBJ2-7; CDR3 protein: CASSSRGRGTGEQYF; CDR3 DNA: TGTGCCAGCAGTTCGAGGGGCAGGGGGACGGGGGAGCAGTACTTC
V gene: TRBV4-2; clone size: NA; D gene: NA; J gene: TRBJ1-6; CDR3 protein: CASSQEQGFNSPLHF; CDR3 DNA: TGTGCCAGCAGCCAAGAGCAGGGTTTTAATTCACCCCTCCACTTT
V gene: TRBV9; clone size: once; D gene: NA; J gene: TRBJ1-2; CDR3 protein: CASSLGQGTSGYTF; CDR3 DNA: TGTGCCAGCAGCCTAGGGCAGGGAACAAGCGGCTACACCTTC
V gene: TRBV7-2; clone size: NA; D gene: TRBD2; J gene: TRBJ2-1; CDR3 protein: CASSPQTSGGSPLFF; CDR3 DNA: TGTGCCAGCAGCCCCCAGACTAGCGGGGGTAGTCCTCTGTTCTTC
V gene: TRBV11-2; clone size: NA; D gene: TRBD1; J gene: TRBJ2-1; CDR3 protein: CASSQTGIEQFF; CDR3 DNA: TGTGCCAGCAGCCAGACAGGGATAGAGCAGTTCTTC
V gene: TRBV5-6; clone size: few; D gene: NA; J gene: TRBJ2-7; CDR3 protein: CASGSRGEQYF; CDR3 DNA: TGTGCCAGCGGCTCGCGGGGCGAGCAGTACTTC
V gene: TRBV9; clone size: NA; D gene: TRBD2; J gene: TRBJ2-3; CDR3 protein: CASSVLAGGGTDTQYF; CDR3 DNA: TGTGCCAGCAGCGTATTAGCGGGGGGCGGCACAGATACGCAGTATTTT
V gene: TRBV6-5; clone size: NA; D gene: NA; J gene: TRBJ2-1; CDR3 protein: CASSPTRSNEQFF; CDR3 DNA: TGTGCCAGCAGCCCGACTAGAAGCAATGAGCAGTTCTTC
V gene: TRBV28; clone size: NA; D gene: NA; J gene: TRBJ2-7; CDR3 protein: CASRSGGSDYEQYF; CDR3 DNA: TGTGCCAGCAGGTCCGGAGGGAGCGACTACGAGCAGTACTTC
V gene: TRBV6-1; clone size: NA; D gene: NA; J gene: TRBJ1-2; CDR3 protein: CASSSGGVNYGYTF; CDR3 DNA: TGTGCCAGCAGTAGCGGGGGCGTAAACTATGGCTACACCTTC
V gene: TRBV2; clone size: NA; D gene: TRBD1; J gene: TRBJ2-1; CDR3 protein: CASKIDRGRGEQFF; CDR3 DNA: TGTGCCAGCAAAATCGACAGGGGGCGGGGTGAGCAGTTCTTC
V gene: TRBV25-1; clone size: NA; D gene: TRBD1; J gene: TRBJ2-7; CDR3 protein: CASSGQGRHTPNSYEQYF; CDR3 DNA: TGTGCCAGCAGTGGACAGGGGCGGCATACTCCCAATTCCTACGAGCAGTACTTC
V gene: TRBV14; clone size: NA; D gene: NA; J gene: TRBJ2-5; CDR3 protein: CASSQEFQYQETQYF; CDR3 DNA: TGTGCCAGCAGCCAAGAGTTCCAGTACCAAGAGACCCAGTACTTC
V gene: TRBV28; clone size: NA; D gene: TRBD1; J gene: TRBJ2-4; CDR3 protein: CASSLYGQGAKNIQYF; CDR3 DNA: TGTGCCAGCAGTTTGTATGGACAGGGTGCCAAAAACATTCAGTACTTC
V gene: TRBV5-1; clone size: NA; D gene: TRBD2; J gene: TRBJ2-1; CDR3 protein: CASSFRPSGDEQFF; CDR3 DNA: TGCGCCAGCAGCTTTAGGCCTAGCGGGGATGAGCAGTTCTTC
V gene: TRBV7-3; clone size: NA; D gene: TRBD1; J gene: TRBJ2-2; CDR3 protein: CASSKRTTGKGSGELFF; CDR3 DNA: TGTGCCAGCAGCAAACGAACGACAGGGAAGGGGTCCGGGGAGCTGTTTTTT
V gene: TRBV9; clone size: NA; D gene: TRBD1; J gene: TRBJ1-2; CDR3 protein: CASSLATGYGYTF; CDR3 DNA: TGTGCCAGCAGCCTAGCGACAGGGTATGGCTACACCTTC